The 12 T cell receptor beta chains presented below share a single source sample, sequenced in a study of PD-1 blockade in classical Hodgkin lymphoma. Stated time point: cycle 4 day 1 (C4D1), after less than 7 weeks of nivolumab. Brentuximab vedotin exposure varied among the patients, all of whom had relapsed after autologous stem cell transplantation. The method was immunoSEQ multiplex PCR; TCRdb's version includes in-frame clones alone and lacks a portion of them. This repertoire shows 13,000 to 15,000 clones, approximately 80% found once; its top ten account for approximately 15%. The sequencing here drew on peripheral blood mononuclear cells (PBMCs), taken before the fourth cycle of nivolumab. Receptors were obtained from a human donor with classical Hodgkin lymphoma.

The genes are TRBV7-2 and TRBJ1-2; 9 bases are shared with TRBD1. The germline V gene has CDR1 SGHTA and CDR2 FQGNSA. CDR3 length: 13 residues. The V and J ends lost 6 bases and 8 bases, in that order; junction bases with no gene match: 7. The CDR3, as DNA: TGTGCCAGCAGGCAAACAGGGGGCGAGGGCTACACCTTC. Translated, it gives CASRQTGGEGYTF.

The chain links TRBV7-2 to TRBJ2-2, with 8 bases identical to TRBD1. Per germline, CDR1 SGHTA and CDR2 FQGNSA. V lost 4 bases, J lost 0 bases, and 4 bases stayed unmatched. The CDR3 length is 16 residues. The CDR3 region has the DNA TGTGCCAGCAGCTGGGACAGGCTCGCGAACACCGGGGAGCTGTTTTTT. This gives the protein CASSWDRLANTGELFF.

This clone was detected only a few times. The chain joins TRBV25-1 to TRBJ2-4, with 11 bases fitting TRBD1. In germline, CDR1 is MGHDK, CDR2 SYGVNS. V shed 3 bases, J shed 8 bases, and the junction held 9 bases outside the gene matches. The CDR3 covers 16 residues. CDR3 sequence reads: CASSDRTGGAWDIQYF. CDR3 in DNA: TGTGCCAGCAGTGACCGGACAGGGGGCGCTTGGGACATTCAGTACTTC.

The CDR3 region has the DNA TGTGCCAGCAGTTTAGGGAACAGCAGGAAAACTGAAGCTTTCTTT. It yields the protein CASSLGNSRKTEAFF. This chain links TRBV28 with TRBJ1-1; D not resolved. V lost 2 bases and J 5 bases, leaving 15 bases between the germline ends. Germline V gives CDR1 MDHEN, CDR2 SYDVKM. The CDR3 spans 15 residues.

Only one count was recorded for this clone. The chain combines TRBV6-1 with TRBJ2-7; tentatively, D is TRBD1 (5 bases). V lost 1 base and J 3 bases, leaving 7 bases between the germline ends. The CDR3 contains 13 residues. Germline CDR1 reads MNHNS; CDR2 reads SASEGT. The CDR3 sequence is CASSEERGYEQYF. The CDR3 coding sequence is TGTGCCAGCAGTGAAGAAAGGGGCTACGAGCAGTACTTC.

The gene calls are TRBV4-3 and TRBJ2-7; no reliable D call. This CDR3 comprises 12 residues. CDR1 is LGHNA, CDR2 YSLEER, per germline. V was shortened by 0 bases and J by 7 bases, with 7 bases between the two germline ends. In DNA form, the CDR3 reads TGCGCCAGCAGCCAAGATCGTATGGAGCAGTACTTC. It encodes CASSQDRMEQYF.

The CDR3 sequence is CASSLKGGRNTIYF. The CDR3 coding sequence is TGTGCCAGCAGTTTAAAAGGGGGCAGAAACACCATATATTTT. This rearrangement joins TRBV27 to TRBJ1-3, with TRBD1 identical over 7 bases. This CDR3 has 14 amino acids. The germline gives CDR1 MNHEY, CDR2 SMNVEV (reference sequence). The junction had 3 bases not matched to a gene; V was cut back by 2 bases and J by 5 bases.

CDR3 region: CASSEGTPTGELFF. DNA for the CDR3: TGTGCCAGCAGTGAAGGGACACCGACCGGGGAGCTGTTTTTT. This chain joins TRBV6-1 and TRBJ2-2, with D perhaps matching TRBD1 (5 bases). Germline V CDR1 and CDR2: MNHNS, SASEGT. Trimming took off 1 base at V and 5 bases at J, with 8 bases between the two ends. The CDR3 runs 14 residues.

The chain uses TRBV6-1 and TRBJ1-2; D uncertain. CDR1 and CDR2 (germline): MNHNS, SASEGT. This CDR3 comprises 12 residues. V was pared by 6 bases and J by 5 bases, with 10 bases between. CDR3 DNA sequence: TGTGCCAGCAGCCCCCGCTCATATGGCTACACCTTC. This sequence encodes CASSPRSYGYTF.

This sequence joins TRBV6-1 and TRBJ2-1, with D maybe TRBD1 (5 bases). In germline, CDR1 is MNHNS, CDR2 SASEGT. The V gene lost 6 bases and the J gene lost 3 bases, with 15 bases spanning the gap. This CDR3 comprises 15 residues. The CDR3 DNA sequence: TGTGCCAGCAGGGCCACAGGTGATTACTACAATGAGCAGTTCTTC. Amino acids: CASRATGDYYNEQFF.

The rearrangement joins TRBV27 to TRBJ1-6; D is ambiguous. From germline, CDR1 is MNHEY and CDR2 SMNVEV (reference sequence). CDR3 size: 14 residues. Trimming removed 6 bases from V and 10 bases from J, with 16 bases in between. The CDR3 spells CASSTEGRRSPLHF. The CDR3 nucleotides are TGTGCCAGCAGCACGGAAGGGCGTAGGTCACCCCTCCACTTT.

The rearrangement links TRBV11-2 to TRBJ1-2; possible D gene TRBD1, 6 bases. V was trimmed by 1 base and J by 5 bases, leaving 14 bases between them. The CDR3 consists of 15 residues. The V gene's germline CDR1 is SGHAT and CDR2 FQNNGV. CDR3 DNA: TGTGCCAGCAGCTTAGCCCCGACAGGCGAGTATGGCTACACCTTC. This sequence encodes CASSLAPTGEYGYTF.